The 5 T cell receptor beta chains below come from one sample, sequenced in a study of cytomegalovirus exposure and HLA in healthy donors. PCR employed 60 Vbeta and 13 Jbeta primers. The protocol was immunoSEQ multiplex PCR, while the TCRdb copy is restricted to in-frame clones and leaves out a portion. The sample includes fewer than 150,000 clones, around 79% of them seen just once. The sample taken for sequencing was PBMCs. The receptors were gathered from a man aged 35-49 years in good health and CMV-seropositive.

This clone was seen once. The chain is built from TRBV7-3 and TRBJ2-2; possible D gene TRBD1, 6 bases. The CDR3 contains 16 residues. Trimming stripped 5 bases from V and 0 bases from J, with 13 bases between. Germline values: CDR1 SGHTA, CDR2 FQGTGA. The CDR3 DNA follows: TGTGCCAGCAGCCATGGACAGAGAACGAACACCGGGGAGCTGTTTTTT. Translated, it gives CASSHGQRTNTGELFF.

The chain links TRBV5-1 to TRBJ2-1; D might be TRBD2 (6 bases). The V gene lost 3 bases and the J gene lost 15 bases, with 22 bases spanning the gap. The CDR3 contains 14 residues. Germline V gene data show CDR1 as SGHRS and CDR2 as YFSETQ. The CDR3 protein is CASSSLSGPREAFF. CDR3 DNA sequence: TGCGCCAGCAGCTCCCTTAGCGGACCCAGGGAGGCGTTCTTC.

V and J are TRBV19 and TRBJ1-3; D is undetermined. Germline V gene sequence: CDR1 LNHDA, CDR2 SQIVND (reference sequence). The CDR3 has 14 residues. The V end lost 5 bases, the J end lost 7 bases, and 15 bases lay between the germline ends. CDR3 bases: TGTGCCAGTAGTCCGGCGAGAGCGTTGAACACCATATATTTT. This sequence encodes CASSPARALNTIYF.

The chain employs TRBV29-1 and TRBJ1-1; D unresolved. Trimming stripped 8 bases from V and 0 bases from J, with 7 bases between. Germline V gene lookup returns CDR1 SQVTM and CDR2 ANQGSEA. This CDR3 is built from 11 residues. CDR3 sequence reads: CSSHMNTEAFF. The CDR3 nucleotides read TGCAGCTCACACATGAACACTGAAGCTTTCTTT.

This clone was detected a few times. The chain links TRBV6-4 to TRBJ2-3; weak D call: TRBD1 (5 bases). The CDR3 totals 15 residues. V was cut by 2 bases and J by 2 bases, with 11 bases left in between. Germline V gene data show CDR1 as MRHNA and CDR2 as SNTAGT. The CDR3 here is CASSDGLRDTDTQYF. The CDR3 region has the DNA TGTGCCAGCAGTGACGGGCTCAGGGACACAGATACGCAGTATTTT.